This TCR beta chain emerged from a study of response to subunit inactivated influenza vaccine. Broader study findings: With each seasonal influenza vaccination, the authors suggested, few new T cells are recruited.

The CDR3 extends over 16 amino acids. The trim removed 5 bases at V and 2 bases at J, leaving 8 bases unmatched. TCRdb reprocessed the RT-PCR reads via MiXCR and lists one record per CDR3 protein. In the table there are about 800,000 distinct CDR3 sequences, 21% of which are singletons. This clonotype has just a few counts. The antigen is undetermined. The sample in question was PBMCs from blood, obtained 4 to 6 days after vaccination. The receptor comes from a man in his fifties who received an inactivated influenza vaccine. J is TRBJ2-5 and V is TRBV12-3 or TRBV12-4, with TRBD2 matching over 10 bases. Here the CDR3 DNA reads TGTGCCAGCAGTCAACCGGGACTAGCGCAACAAGAGACCCAGTACTTC. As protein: CASSQPGLAQQETQYF.